This entry is about one T cell receptor (beta chain). In its sample, this clonotype was seen a few times. What this receptor recognizes is not known. No clone much larger than this one lies a single base away; base qualities are absent. Donors were 39 systemically healthy Caucasian individuals from Russia aged roughly 6 to 95 years. Ten milliliters of peripheral blood were drawn from each donor into EDTA-treated Vacutainer tubes. PBMCs were isolated by Ficoll-Paque density-gradient centrifugation, with at least 7 million obtained per sample. Total RNA, at least 6 micrograms per sample, was extracted from PBMCs with Trizol reagent. For every donor, an aliquot of PBMCs went through flow cytometry to measure the percentages of naive CD45RAhigh/CD27high T cells. This sample was taken from a study of blood T cells in healthy people across ages (dated by TCRdb to between 2014 and 2017). Regarding the study in general: In model experiments, roughly one uniquely barcoded TCR beta cDNA molecule per two T cells was captured by template switching. Donors of different ages were randomly distributed across sequencing lanes to avoid experimental bias. Two additional independent replicas of 1 million unique cDNA reads from the same blood draw were analyzed for two donors (one aged 18 to 29 and one aged 80 or older). To track age-related changes in TCR beta repertoire diversity, the study relied on deep sequencing normalized with unique cDNA molecular identifiers. The donors were split into four age groups: young (average about 15 years), middle-aged (roughly 39), aged (62) and long-lived (approximately 89). The study at large found these results: Estimates of total diversity from one million sequenced T cells were regarded as lower bounds and underestimates. Compared with the aged group, more naive CD4+ T cells, fewer expanded clones and increased TCR diversity were shown by the long-lived group, suggesting age selection. Because donor CMV infection status was unknown, age-related changes in expanded clonotypes were potentially confounded. As age increased, observed TCR beta diversity per million T cells dropped in a roughly linear way, and a significant reduction was already evident by age about 40. A strong correlation was found between observed TCR beta diversity and the percentage of naive T cells measured by flow cytometry. Because profiling used bulk unsorted PBMCs, naive and antigen-experienced compartments could not be compared conclusively.

Taken from the germline V gene, the CDR1 and CDR2 loops are MGHRA and YSYEKL. Here V drops 4 bases and J drops 10 bases, and the junction holds 9 bases not matched to any gene. Counted from cysteine to phenylalanine, this CDR3 has 16 amino acids. Only the CDR3 DNA stays, 48 bases, in frame from base 1. Libraries came from 5' RACE. Reads for this sample came from an Illumina HiSeq 2500. A second PCR of roughly 7 to 11 cycles was performed with a sample-barcoded 5' primer and a J-beta primer mix. Each TCR beta cDNA molecule received a unique molecular identifier from a template-switch 5' adaptor carrying 12 random nucleotides. At least 3 million CDR3-containing paired-end reads were obtained from each sample. All of the RNA was converted into first-strand cDNA using the Mint cDNA synthesis kit, with a TRBC-specific oligonucleotide serving as the primer. Following uracil-DNA glycosylase treatment, all cDNA underwent a first 18-cycle PCR with the universal primers M1SS and BC2_uni_R. The paper's processing steps were these. Each sample was normalized by randomly selecting 1 million high-quality reads, each carrying a distinct molecular identifier. Instead of being binned into consensus sequences, reads that shared molecular identifiers were thrown out. CDR3 identification, clonotype clustering and error correction used MiTCR with a Q25 quality threshold and the strictest error-elimination algorithm. Lower-bound total TCR beta diversity was estimated with a nonparametric unseen species model using Euler transformation. The public reads were reanalyzed by TCRdb: fastp trimming at Q25, MiXCR alignment, in-frame beta chains only. Each CDR3 protein gets just one entry, which takes the most common genes and DNA from the rows behind it. Here the V and J calls rest on TCRdb's processing, not on the authors' analysis. The sample table shows about 800,000 distinct CDR3 sequences, and roughly 60% are seen once. The ten most abundant clones make up around 20% of the sample.

The rearrangement combines TRBV4-1 with TRBJ2-1; TRBD2 lines up with 14 middle nucleotides. The source material was blood. The clonotype comes from a man aged 25 to 40 in good health. The CDR3 protein sequence reads: CASSPLTSGGGLEQFF. The DNA sequence reads TGCGCCAGCAGCCCTTTGACTAGCGGGGGGGGACTCGAGCAGTTCTTC.